This T cell receptor beta chain was captured by sequencing in a study of T cell changes during pregnancy in multiple sclerosis. V gave up 6 bases and J gave up 9 bases; unmatched junction bases: 11. This CDR3 contains 15 residues. Germline lookup yields CDR1 LNHDA and CDR2 SQIVND (reference sequence). The assay was immunoSEQ multiplex PCR, and TCRdb's table has in-frame clones only and misses some. The data show around 100,000 clones, over 80% seen once. The TCR sequence derives from a female donor with multiple sclerosis, enrolled in a pregnancy study. The chain joins TRBV19 to TRBJ1-6; 7 bases are shared with TRBD1. Sequencing used peripheral blood, obtained after pregnancy. The CDR3 DNA reads as TGTGCCAGTAGGAAAACTACAGGGGTCGGTTCACCCCTCCACTTT. This gives the protein CASRKTTGVGSPLHF. The whole variable domain, filled in from reference TRBV19 and TRBJ1-6, reads DGGITQSPKYLFRKEGQNVTLSCEQNLNHDAMYWYRQDPGQGLRLIYYSQIVNDFQKGDIAEGYSVSREKKESFPLTVTSAQKNPTAFYLCASRKTTGVGSPLHFGNGTRLTVT.